This T cell receptor (beta chain) was recovered during a study of blood T cell repertoires in COVID-19. On the study more broadly: T cells, B-cell-depleted T cells, or PBMCs supplied cDNA or gDNA.

This CDR3 has 15 residues. Trimming removed 0 bases from V and 9 bases from J, with 15 bases in between. In germline, CDR1 is MRHNA, CDR2 SNTAGT. Repertoires were generated with immunoSEQ multiplex PCR, while TCRdb's copy carries only in-frame clones and drops some. Among under 300,000 clones, 70% to 90% were seen once, and the ten largest hold over 3.5%. This clonotype was obtained from a woman aged 35 to 49 with acute or convalescent COVID-19. Sequencing was carried out using peripheral blood. The rearrangement joins TRBV6-4 to TRBJ1-5; no clear D. The DNA for the CDR3 is TGTGCCAGCAGTGACTCAGGATACGGAGTGGGGCCCCAGCATTTT. Translating it yields CASSDSGYGVGPQHF.